The present TCR beta chain was sequenced within a study of cytomegalovirus exposure and HLA in healthy donors. Study-level points and caveats: One cluster of highly shared sequence variants probably arose as a sequencing artifact. The study flagged 150 to 200 TCR beta chains as cytomegalovirus-associated.

60 Vbeta and 13 Jbeta primers were used in PCR. Original analysis: Among the unique TCR beta chains that a later analysis counted, about 85 million in all, 10 million to 11 million were shared. The method was immunoSEQ multiplex PCR; TCRdb's version includes in-frame clones alone and lacks a portion of them. V and J calls and clone size are as listed in that table; D and trimming were resolved from the DNA. This listing includes tens of thousands of clones. About this clone itself: Its antigen is currently unknown.

The sequence derives from a woman in her fifties or sixties in good health and CMV-seropositive. Material for sequencing was PBMCs.

The CDR3 sequence: CASTSTGANTEAFF. The CDR3 DNA follows: TGTGCCAGCACATCGACAGGGGCTAACACTGAAGCTTTCTTT. The V gene is TRBV6-5, the J gene TRBJ1-1; 8 bases map to TRBD1. The CDR3 totals 14 residues. The ends lost 7 bases at V and 2 bases at J; junction bases unmatched: 6. Germline V gene data show CDR1 as MNHEY and CDR2 as SVGAGI.